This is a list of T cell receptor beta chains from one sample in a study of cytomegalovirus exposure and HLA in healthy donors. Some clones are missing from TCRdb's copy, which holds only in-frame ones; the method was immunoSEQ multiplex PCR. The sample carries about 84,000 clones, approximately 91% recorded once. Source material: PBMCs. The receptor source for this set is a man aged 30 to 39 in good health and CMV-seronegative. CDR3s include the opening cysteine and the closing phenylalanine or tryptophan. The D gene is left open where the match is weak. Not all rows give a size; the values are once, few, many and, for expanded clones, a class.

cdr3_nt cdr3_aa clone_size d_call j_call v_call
TGTGCCAGCAGTTTCCGGGTCCCCGGGGAGCTGTTTTTT CASSFRVPGELFF . . TRBJ2-2 TRBV28
TGCGCCAGCAGCCAAGTGTCGACTAGCGGGGGTGTAGGCTCCTACAATGAGCAGTTCTTC CASSQVSTSGGVGSYNEQFF once TRBD2 TRBJ2-1 TRBV4-1
TGTGCCAGCTCACCACGGGGGGATGACACCGGGGAGCTGTTTTTT CASSPRGDDTGELFF . . TRBJ2-2 TRBV18
TGCGCCAGCAGCTCGCGGGGCAGGGGGTCTATGAACACTGAAGCTTTCTTT CASSSRGRGSMNTEAFF . TRBD1 TRBJ1-1 TRBV5-1
TGCGCCAGCCTCGCCCCTGGACAGGGCCCCGGGTACGAGCAGTACTTC CASLAPGQGPGYEQYF . TRBD1 TRBJ2-7 TRBV10-2
TGTGCCAGCTCACCAATGGGACATGCTAATGAAAAACTGTTTTTT CASSPMGHANEKLFF . . TRBJ1-4 TRBV18
TGTGCCACCAGCAGAGGTGGTTCGGGGTACGAGCAGTACTTC CATSRGGSGYEQYF once . TRBJ2-7 TRBV15
TGCGCCAGCAGCCATCAGGTGGGCCCGATTGGCACTGAAGCTTTCTTT CASSHQVGPIGTEAFF . . TRBJ1-1 TRBV4-1
TGTGCCAGCAGTTTCAAACAAACCTACGAGCAGTACTTC CASSFKQTYEQYF . . TRBJ2-7 TRBV27
TGTGCCAGCAGCCCCAGGACAGGGAGGGTTGGTCAGCCCCAGCATTTT CASSPRTGRVGQPQHF . TRBD1 TRBJ1-5 TRBV28
TGTGCCAGCTCCTTTAGTTTTTACGACTTTCTCCGGGGTATGAACACTGAAGCTTTCTTT CASSFSFYDFLRGMNTEAFF . . TRBJ1-1 TRBV28
TGTACCAGCAGTAGACAGGAAGAAGGCTACACCTTC CTSSRQEEGYTF . . TRBJ1-2 TRBV6-5
TGTGCCAGCAGCTCCCATCAGGGATTTGGAGGCTACACCTTC CASSSHQGFGGYTF . . TRBJ1-2 TRBV14
TGTGCCAGCAGCCCCCGGGAGACAGACGGCTACACCTTC CASSPRETDGYTF . . TRBJ1-2 TRBV5-5
TGTGCCAGCTCACCGCGGCGACAGGGAAGCACAGATACGCAGTATTTT CASSPRRQGSTDTQYF . TRBD1 TRBJ2-3 TRBV18
TGTGCCAGCAGCGTAGAGGGGTTGGGGGGTCCAAGCGAGCAGTACTTC CASSVEGLGGPSEQYF once . TRBJ2-7 TRBV9